Below, 32 T cell receptor beta chains from the same sample are listed, as sequenced in a study of CXCR3-negative and CXCR3-positive naive CD8 T cells. cDNA libraries for TRB were generated by 5' RACE incorporating UMI labels. With the 5' RACE reads reprocessed, TCRdb shows one record per CDR3 protein and no DNA. In all, the sample yields 150,000 or so distinct CDR3 sequences. The material sequenced was naive CXCR3- CD8+ T cells from blood. Subset reported: CD45RO-CCR7+CD27+CD95- naive CD8+ T cells lacking CXCR3 (TNR3-). All receptors come from a human donor in good health. Some clones in this sample may be carry-over from other donors' samples.

The chain has TRBV6-4 and TRBJ1-1; TCRdb selects TRBD1, and the lack of DNA leaves this call unchecked. The CDR3 is 14 amino acids. Germline V gene sequence: CDR1 MRHNA, CDR2 SNTAGT. Here the CDR3 reads CASSPGQGRSEAFF.

The chain employs TRBV5-5 and TRBJ2-3. The germline gives CDR1 SGHKS, CDR2 YYEKEE (reference sequence). The CDR3 contains 15 residues. The CDR3 spells CASSLEGVLTDTQYF.

The chain has TRBV6-4 and TRBJ1-1. Looked up from germline, CDR1 is MRHNA and CDR2 is SNTAGT. The CDR3 spans 13 residues. CDR3 residues: CASSDSANTEAFF.

The J gene is TRBJ2-1, the V gene TRBV11-1; with no DNA, the TCRdb D assignment of TRBD1 cannot be verified. Germline V gene data show CDR1 as SGHAT and CDR2 as FQDESV (reference sequence). The CDR3 spans 17 residues. This CDR3 is CASSLAKSPWSGNEQFF.

The rearrangement joins TRBV28 to TRBJ2-4; the D call of TRBD2 rests on TCRdb alone, since no DNA is present to check it. Germline CDR1 reads MDHEN; CDR2 reads SYDVKM. This CDR3 comprises 16 residues. This CDR3 is CASSLGRGPVGNIQYF.

This chain's CDR3 is CASSLDNQPQHF. V and J are TRBV7-9 and TRBJ1-5. The germline gives CDR1 SEHNR, CDR2 FQNEAQ (reference sequence). CDR3 length: 12 residues.

The chain joins TRBV5-1 to TRBJ2-1; TCRdb names TRBD1, which stays unverified in the absence of DNA. Germline V gives CDR1 SGHRS, CDR2 YFSETQ. The CDR3 length is 13 residues. The CDR3 region is CASSSFPGREQFF. Looking up the rest from reference TRBV5-1 and TRBJ2-1 gives the full variable domain: KAGVTQTPRYLIKTRGQQVTLSCSPISGHRSVSWYQQTPGQGLQFLFEYFSETQRNKGNFPGRFSGRQFSNSRSEMNVSTLELGDSALYLCASSSFPGREQFFGPGTRLTVL.

The gene calls are TRBV20-1 and TRBJ2-7. Germline assignment: CDR1 DFQATT and CDR2 SNEGSKA (reference sequence). This CDR3 comprises 14 residues. The CDR3 protein is CSAPILAGIYEQYF.

The J gene is TRBJ1-2, the V gene TRBV14; there is no DNA to check the TCRdb D call of TRBD1. CDR3 length: 14 residues. In germline, CDR1 is SGHDN, CDR2 FVKESK. The CDR3 here is CASSLGTVYYGYTF.

The CDR3 protein is CATSRDREANNEQFF. The chain uses TRBV15 and TRBJ2-1; TCRdb names TRBD2, which stays unverified in the absence of DNA. Germline lookup yields CDR1 LNHNV and CDR2 YYDKDF (reference sequence). The CDR3 runs 15 residues.

The V and J genes are TRBV20-1 and TRBJ2-7. From germline, CDR1 is DFQATT and CDR2 SNEGSKA (reference sequence). The CDR3 covers 15 residues. The CDR3: CSARDASGPTYEQYF.

The V gene is TRBV1, the J gene TRBJ2-2; checking the TCRdb D call of TRBD1 is not possible without DNA. TRBV1 is shown as a pseudogene. The CDR3 length is 14 residues. The CDR3 protein is CTSSQEVGVGELFF.

The chain couples TRBV7-9 to TRBJ2-2; absent DNA, TCRdb's TRBD2 call cannot be checked. CDR3 size: 14 residues. Germline-derived CDR1 and CDR2 are SEHNR and FQNEAQ (reference sequence). CDR3 in amino acids: CASSGGVVTGELFF.

The J gene is TRBJ2-1, the V gene TRBV2; as DNA is missing, the TRBD2 call by TCRdb cannot be tested. Germline V gene sequence: CDR1 SNHLY, CDR2 FYNNEI. The CDR3 loop spans 16 amino acids. The CDR3 here is CASSEASGGRGDEQFF. Filled out from reference TRBV2 and TRBJ2-1, the complete variable domain reads EPEVTQTPSHQVTQMGQEVILRCVPISNHLYFYWYRQILGQKVEFLVSFYNNEISEKSEIFDDQFSVERPDGSNFTLKIRSTKLEDSAMYFCASSEASGGRGDEQFFGPGTRLTVL.

The rearrangement joins TRBV4-2 to TRBJ1-2. The germline V gene has CDR1 LGHNA and CDR2 YNFKEQ. The CDR3 has 12 amino acids. The CDR3 spells CASSQDGNGYTF.

CDR3 protein: CSARQGAYEQYF. The rearrangement links TRBV29-1 to TRBJ2-7; TCRdb's D call of TRBD1 is untestable without DNA. This CDR3 region has 12 residues. Germline CDR1 and CDR2: SQVTM and ANQGSEA.

This chain links TRBV9 with TRBJ2-5; with no DNA, the TCRdb D assignment of TRBD2 cannot be verified. The germline CDR1 and CDR2 sequences are SGDLS and YYNGEE. CDR3 length: 16 amino acids. CDR3 sequence reads: CASSVAAGGIQETQYF.

J is TRBJ2-7 and V is TRBV20-1; TCRdb names TRBD2, which stays unverified in the absence of DNA. The CDR3 covers 15 residues. Germline assignment: CDR1 DFQATT and CDR2 SNEGSKA (reference sequence). The CDR3 here is CSARRTSGGSYEQYF.

J is TRBJ1-1 and V is TRBV29-1; absent DNA, TCRdb's TRBD1 call cannot be checked. Germline CDR1 and CDR2: SQVTM and ANQGSEA. This CDR3 is 13 amino acids long. The CDR3 reads CSVEDRVGTEAFF.

This chain uses TRBV7-9 with TRBJ1-2; absent DNA, TCRdb's TRBD1 call cannot be checked. The CDR3 extends over 15 amino acids. Germline V lookup: CDR1 SEHNR, CDR2 FQNEAQ (reference sequence). The CDR3 loop reads CASSRGQDPVYGYTF. Combining the CDR3 with reference TRBV7-9 and TRBJ1-2 gives the whole variable domain DTGVSQNPRHKITKRGQNVTFRCDPISEHNRLYWYRQTLGQGPEFLTYFQNEAQLEKSRLLSDRFSAERPKGSFSTLEIQRTEQGDSAMYLCASSRGQDPVYGYTFGSGTRLTVV.

The gene calls are TRBV20-1 and TRBJ2-3; TCRdb's D call of TRBD1 is untestable without DNA. Germline V CDR1 and CDR2: DFQATT, SNEGSKA (reference sequence). CDR3 size: 15 residues. The CDR3 sequence is CSARVPGQGTDTQYF.

The chain joins TRBV28 to TRBJ2-4; the D call of TRBD2 rests on TCRdb alone, since no DNA is present to check it. Germline CDR1 is MDHEN and CDR2 is SYDVKM. The CDR3 length is 14 residues. The CDR3 is CASSIRRGWGIQYF.

The V and J genes are TRBV12-3 or TRBV12-4 and TRBJ1-1; TCRdb proposes TRBD1, but this gene call is untestable without DNA. The CDR3 contains 13 residues. The CDR3 spells CASSGDRDTEAFF.

The chain recombines TRBV3-1 with TRBJ2-7. CDR3 length: 15 residues. CDR1 and CDR2 from the germline V gene are LGHDT and YNNKEL (reference sequence). This CDR3 reads CASSLRTGMPYEQYF.

The chain employs TRBV29-1 and TRBJ1-1; as DNA is missing, the TRBD1 call by TCRdb cannot be tested. This CDR3 is built from 11 residues. Per germline, CDR1 SQVTM and CDR2 ANQGSEA. The CDR3 spells CSVEGDREAFF.

This rearrangement joins TRBV5-1 to TRBJ2-7; TCRdb picks TRBD1, but there is no DNA to check that call. The CDR3 contains 12 residues. Germline lookup yields CDR1 SGHRS and CDR2 YFSETQ. CDR3 amino acids: CASSLVGQEQYF.

The V gene is TRBV14, the J gene TRBJ2-1; lacking DNA, the TRBD1 call made by TCRdb goes unchecked. The CDR3 has 12 residues. The V gene's germline CDR1 is SGHDN and CDR2 FVKESK. This CDR3 is CASNRVGNEQFF.

V usage is TRBV5-1 and J usage is TRBJ2-2. CDR1 is SGHRS and CDR2 is YFSETQ in the germline V gene. The CDR3 is 13 amino acids. CDR3 loop: CASSFLATGELFF.

The chain employs TRBV12-3 or TRBV12-4 and TRBJ2-5; with no DNA, the TCRdb D assignment of TRBD1 cannot be verified. The CDR3 is 17 amino acids. The CDR3 spells CASSHILITGGEETQYF.

This sequence joins TRBV18 and TRBJ1-1. The CDR3 length is 14 residues. CDR1 is KGHSH and CDR2 is LQKENI in the germline V gene. The CDR3 loop is CASSPPVGEDQAFF. The variable domain in full, completed from reference TRBV18 and TRBJ1-1, reads NAGVMQNPRHLVRRRGQEARLRCSPMKGHSHVYWYRQLPEEGLKFMVYLQKENIIDESGMPKERFSAEFPKEGPSILRIQQVVRGDSAAYFCASSPPVGEDQAFFGQGTRLTVV.

CDR3 residues: CASSLPGPANQPQHF. This chain links TRBV7-7 with TRBJ1-5. CDR3 length equals 15 residues. Germline CDR1 and CDR2: SSHAT and FNYEAQ (reference sequence).

The chain employs TRBV4-1 and TRBJ2-7; the TCRdb D gene call, TRBD2, has no DNA to confirm it. The length of the CDR3 is 15 residues. CDR1 and CDR2 (germline): MGHRA, YSYEKL. The CDR3 is CASSRGTSASYEQYF.